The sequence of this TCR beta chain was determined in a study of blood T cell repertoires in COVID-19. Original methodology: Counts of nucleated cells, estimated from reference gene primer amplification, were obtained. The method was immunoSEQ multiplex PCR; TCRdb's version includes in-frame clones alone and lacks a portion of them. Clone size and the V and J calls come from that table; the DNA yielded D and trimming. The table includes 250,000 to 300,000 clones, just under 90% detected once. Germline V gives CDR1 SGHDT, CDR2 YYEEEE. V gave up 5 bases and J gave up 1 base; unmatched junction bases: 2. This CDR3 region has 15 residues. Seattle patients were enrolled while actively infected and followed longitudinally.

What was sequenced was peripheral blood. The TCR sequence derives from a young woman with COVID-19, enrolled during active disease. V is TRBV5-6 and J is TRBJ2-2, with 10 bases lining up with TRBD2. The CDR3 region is CASRIAGGNTGELFF. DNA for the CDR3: TGTGCCAGCAGGATAGCGGGGGGGAACACCGGGGAGCTGTTTTTT.